This T cell receptor beta chain was profiled in a study of Tregs in tolerant kidney transplant recipients. Study background: Related graft donors supplied nonmyeloablative bone marrow transplants, and mixed chimerism was transient.

The data were produced by immunoSEQ multiplex PCR, yet TCRdb's version contains in-frame clones alone and is incomplete. The data contain some 66,000 clones, more than 90% of them singletons. The V gene lost 5 bases and the J gene lost 3 bases, with 20 bases spanning the gap. The germline V gene has CDR1 SNHLY and CDR2 FYNNEI. The CDR3 extends over 16 amino acids. As to this clone: No antigen is known for it.

Notes on the study in general: This study did not directly address biological reproducibility.

Source: CD8+ T cells from blood, taken before the transplant. V gene TRBV2 combines with J gene TRBJ2-7; a weak D match, TRBD2 (7 bases). This clonotype was sampled from a human donor who received a combined kidney and bone marrow transplant. CDR3 in DNA: TGTGCCAGCAGTTACCGGGGGCGGGAGCACCACTACGAGCAGTACTTC. This sequence encodes CASSYRGREHHYEQYF.